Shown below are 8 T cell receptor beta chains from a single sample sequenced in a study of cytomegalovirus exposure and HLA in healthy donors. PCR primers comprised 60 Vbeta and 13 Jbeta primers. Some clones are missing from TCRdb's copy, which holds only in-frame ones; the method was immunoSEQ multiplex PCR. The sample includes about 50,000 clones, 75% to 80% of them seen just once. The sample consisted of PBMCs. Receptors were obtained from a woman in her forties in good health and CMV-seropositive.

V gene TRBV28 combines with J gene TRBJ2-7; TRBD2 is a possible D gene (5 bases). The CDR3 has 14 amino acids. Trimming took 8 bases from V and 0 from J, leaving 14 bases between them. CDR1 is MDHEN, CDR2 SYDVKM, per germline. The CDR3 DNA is TGTGCCAGCTTGAGGGCACAAAGCTCCTACGAGCAGTACTTC. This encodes CASLRAQSSYEQYF.

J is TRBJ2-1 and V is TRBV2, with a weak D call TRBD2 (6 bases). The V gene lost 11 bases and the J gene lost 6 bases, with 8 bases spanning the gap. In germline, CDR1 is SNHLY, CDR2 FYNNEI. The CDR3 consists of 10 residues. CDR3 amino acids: CALGGNEQFF. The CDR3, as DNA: TGTGCCCTGGGGGGCAATGAGCAGTTCTTC.

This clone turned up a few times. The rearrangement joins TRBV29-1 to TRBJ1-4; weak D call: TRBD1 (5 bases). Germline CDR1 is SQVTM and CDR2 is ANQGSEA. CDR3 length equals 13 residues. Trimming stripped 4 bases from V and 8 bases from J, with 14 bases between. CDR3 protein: CSVGGSIREKLFF. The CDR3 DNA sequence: TGCAGCGTTGGGGGCAGTATTAGGGAAAAACTGTTTTTT.

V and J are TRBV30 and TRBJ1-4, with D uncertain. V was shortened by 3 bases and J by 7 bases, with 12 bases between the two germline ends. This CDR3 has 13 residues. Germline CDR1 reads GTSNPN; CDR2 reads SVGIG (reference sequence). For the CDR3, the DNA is TGTGCCTGGAGGGATAAGGGAGGTGAAAAACTGTTTTTT. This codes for CAWRDKGGEKLFF.

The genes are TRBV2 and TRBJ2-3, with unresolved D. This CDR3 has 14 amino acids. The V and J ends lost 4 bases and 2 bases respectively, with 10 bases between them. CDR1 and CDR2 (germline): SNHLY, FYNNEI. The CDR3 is CASSADTHTDTQYF. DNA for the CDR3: TGTGCCAGCAGTGCCGATACTCACACAGATACGCAGTATTTT. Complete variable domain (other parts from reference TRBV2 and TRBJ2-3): EPEVTQTPSHQVTQMGQEVILRCVPISNHLYFYWYRQILGQKVEFLVSFYNNEISEKSEIFDDQFSVERPDGSNFTLKIRSTKLEDSAMYFCASSADTHTDTQYFGPGTRLTVL.

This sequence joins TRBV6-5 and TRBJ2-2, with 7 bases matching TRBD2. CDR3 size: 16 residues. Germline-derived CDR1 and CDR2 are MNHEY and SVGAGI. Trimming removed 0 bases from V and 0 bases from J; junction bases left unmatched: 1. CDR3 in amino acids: CASSYSGGTNTGELFF. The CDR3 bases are TGTGCCAGCAGTTACTCCGGGGGGACGAACACCGGGGAGCTGTTTTTT.

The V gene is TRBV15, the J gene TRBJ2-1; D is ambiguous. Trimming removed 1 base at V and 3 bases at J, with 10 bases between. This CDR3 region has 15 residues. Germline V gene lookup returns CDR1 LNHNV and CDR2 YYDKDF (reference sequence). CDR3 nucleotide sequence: TGTGCCACCAGCAGAGTGGGCTCCGGCTACAATGAGCAGTTCTTC. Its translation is CATSRVGSGYNEQFF.

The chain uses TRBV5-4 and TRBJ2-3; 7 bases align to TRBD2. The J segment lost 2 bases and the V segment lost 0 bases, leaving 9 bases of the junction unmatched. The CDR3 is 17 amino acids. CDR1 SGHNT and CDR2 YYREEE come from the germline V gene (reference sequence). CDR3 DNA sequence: TGTGCCAGCAGCTTGGGTATGACTAGCAGGGCCACAGATACGCAGTATTTT. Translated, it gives CASSLGMTSRATDTQYF. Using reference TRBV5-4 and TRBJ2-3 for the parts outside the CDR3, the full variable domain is ETGVTQSPTHLIKTRGQQVTLRCSSQSGHNTVSWYQQALGQGPQFIFQYYREEENGRGNFPPRFSGLQFPNYSSELNVNALELDDSALYLCASSLGMTSRATDTQYFGPGTRLTVL.